These T cell receptor beta chains were read from a single sample in a study of chemoradiotherapy in HPV16-positive cancers. Only in-frame clones appear in the TCRdb table, and some are missing; sequencing was by immunoSEQ multiplex PCR. The repertoire holds roughly 9,800 clones, with 86% as singletons. The specimen was blood, collected from a patient who underwent chemoradiotherapy. All receptors derive from a human donor with HPV-associated anogenital cancer. The CDR3 runs from the conserved cysteine through the conserved F or W. A D gene is named only where the DNA matches it firmly. Not all rows give a size; the values are once, few, many and, for expanded clones, a class.

d_call | j_call | clone_size | v_call | cdr3_aa | cdr3_nt
TRBD2 | TRBJ2-5 | - | TRBV6-5 | CASSYSLAGGQETQYF | TGTGCCAGCAGTTACTCCCTAGCGGGGGGGCAAGAGACCCAGTACTTC
- | TRBJ2-7 | - | TRBV5-5 | CASSLGQLSSYEQYF | TGTGCCAGCAGCTTGGGTCAGTTGAGCTCCTACGAGCAGTACTTC
- | TRBJ1-1 | few | TRBV5-3 | CARSLAGRGAFF | TGTGCCAGAAGCTTGGCCGGGCGCGGAGCTTTCTTT
TRBD1 | TRBJ1-2 | - | TRBV19 | CASSIAKGAHDGYTF | TGTGCCAGTAGTATTGCAAAGGGGGCGCATGATGGCTACACCTTC
TRBD2 | TRBJ2-7 | once | TRBV6-1 | CASRAGLAGAYEQYF | TGTGCCAGCAGGGCTGGGCTAGCGGGGGCCTACGAGCAGTACTTC
- | TRBJ2-2 | - | TRBV10-1 | CASSSSTYGELFF | TGCGCCAGCAGTTCCTCGACGTACGGGGAGCTGTTTTTT
- | TRBJ2-7 | - | TRBV19 | CASSIKGLDSYEQYF | TGTGCCAGTAGTATAAAGGGACTTGACTCCTACGAGCAGTACTTC
TRBD2 | TRBJ2-1 | - | TRBV7-2 | CASSNSGGGYNEQFF | TGTGCCAGCAGCAATAGCGGGGGGGGATACAATGAGCAGTTCTTC
TRBD2 | TRBJ2-1 | - | TRBV10-1 | CASSEGLGLAGEYNEQFF | TGCGCCAGCAGTGAGGGGCTGGGGCTAGCGGGGGAGTACAATGAGCAGTTCTTC
- | TRBJ2-7 | few | TRBV12-5 | CASGLVGSYEQYF | TGTGCTAGTGGTTTGGTTGGCTCCTACGAGCAGTACTTC
- | TRBJ1-1 | - | TRBV25-1 | CASRGPYTEAFF | TGTGCCAGCAGGGGGCCGTACACTGAAGCTTTCTTT
- | TRBJ1-2 | - | TRBV9 | CASSPHSTGRVDYTF | TGTGCCAGCAGCCCCCACTCTACAGGGAGGGTTGACTACACCTTC
- | TRBJ2-7 | - | TRBV6-1 | CASSATYEQYF | TGTGCCAGCAGTGCCACCTACGAGCAGTACTTC
TRBD1 | TRBJ1-2 | - | TRBV19 | CASSTGQGRGLDYGYTF | TGTGCCAGTAGTACTGGACAGGGCCGGGGACTAGACTATGGCTACACCTTC
- | TRBJ1-2 | - | TRBV5-8 | CASSWPGIVFYGYTF | TGTGCCAGCAGCTGGCCCGGGATAGTCTTTTATGGCTACACCTTC
- | TRBJ2-7 | - | TRBV5-1 | CASSLDGSSYEQYF | TGCGCCAGCAGCTTGGATGGGAGCTCCTACGAGCAGTACTTC